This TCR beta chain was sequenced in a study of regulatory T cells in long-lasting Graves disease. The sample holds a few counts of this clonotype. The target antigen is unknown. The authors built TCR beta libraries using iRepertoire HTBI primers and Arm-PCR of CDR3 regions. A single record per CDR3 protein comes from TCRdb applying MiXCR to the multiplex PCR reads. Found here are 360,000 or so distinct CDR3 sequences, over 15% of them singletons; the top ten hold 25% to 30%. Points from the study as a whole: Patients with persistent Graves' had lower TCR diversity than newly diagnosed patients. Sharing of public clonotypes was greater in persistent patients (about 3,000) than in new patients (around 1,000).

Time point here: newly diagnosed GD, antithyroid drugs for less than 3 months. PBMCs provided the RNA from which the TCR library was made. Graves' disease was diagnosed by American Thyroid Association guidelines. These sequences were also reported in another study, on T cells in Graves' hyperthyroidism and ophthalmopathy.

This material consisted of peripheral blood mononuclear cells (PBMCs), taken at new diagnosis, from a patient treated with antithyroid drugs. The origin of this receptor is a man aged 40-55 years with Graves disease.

CDR3 coding DNA: TGCAGCGTTGGTCAGGGTACTAACTATGGCTACACCTTC. It codes for CSVGQGTNYGYTF. The chain combines TRBV29-1 with TRBJ1-2, with D possibly TRBD1 on 5 matching bases. Germline CDR1 SQVTM, CDR2 ANQGSEA. V lost 4 bases and J lost 0, with 9 bases in between. The CDR3 runs 13 residues.